The 17 T cell receptor beta chains presented below share a single source sample, sequenced in a study of control samples from healthy donors and cancer patients. The method was immunoSEQ multiplex PCR; TCRdb's version includes in-frame clones alone and lacks a portion of them. Of 95,000 to 100,000 clones listed, roughly 90% are singletons. The material sequenced was blood. Source of these receptors: a man between 25 and 39 years old in good health.

J is TRBJ2-3 and V is TRBV4-3, with 12 bases identical to TRBD2. V shed 3 bases and J 4 bases; nucleotides not matched to a gene: 2. Germline assignment: CDR1 LGHNA and CDR2 YSLEER. The length of the CDR3 is 15 residues. The CDR3 DNA reads as TGCGCCAGCAGCCACCTAGCGGGAGGGTCAGATACGCAGTATTTT. This encodes CASSHLAGGSDTQYF.

V usage is TRBV12-5 and J usage is TRBJ2-7; D gene uncertain. The ends were cut back, 5 bases at V and 4 bases at J, with 21 bases in the middle. CDR1 and CDR2 (germline): LGHNT, FRNRAP. CDR3 size: 16 residues. The CDR3 reads CASGPTAAPRSYEQYF. CDR3 nucleotides: TGTGCTAGTGGTCCGACGGCCGCTCCCCGATCTTACGAGCAGTACTTC.

The V and J genes are TRBV19 and TRBJ1-5; possibly TRBD1 for D (5 bases). This CDR3 is built from 18 residues. The germline V gene encodes CDR1 LNHDA and CDR2 SQIVND (reference sequence). With 5 bases removed from V and 0 bases from J, the gap between germline ends came to 20 bases. The CDR3: CASSPQGGGTYSNQPQHF. The CDR3 DNA sequence: TGTGCCAGTAGTCCGCAGGGCGGCGGTACCTATAGCAATCAGCCCCAGCATTTT.

This rearrangement joins TRBV28 to TRBJ2-6; D is ambiguous. This CDR3 spans 18 amino acids. Germline V gene sequence: CDR1 MDHEN, CDR2 SYDVKM. Trimming removed 2 bases at V and 0 bases at J, with 14 bases between. CDR3 nucleotides: TGTGCCAGCAGTTTACCAATGAGGATGAACTCTGGGGCCAACGTCCTGACTTTC. Translation gives CASSLPMRMNSGANVLTF. Full variable domain (rest looked up from reference TRBV28 and TRBJ2-6): DVKVTQSSRYLVKRTGEKVFLECVQDMDHENMFWYRQDPGLGLRLIYFSYDVKMKEKGDIPEGYSVSREKKERFSLILESASTNQTSMYLCASSLPMRMNSGANVLTFGAGSRLTVL.

Only one count was recorded for this clone. This chain uses TRBV4-3 with TRBJ2-7; D may match TRBD1 or TRBD2 (6 bases each). The CDR3 covers 14 residues. Germline CDR1 is LGHNA and CDR2 is YSLEER. The ends were cut back, 4 bases at V and 2 bases at J, with 12 bases in the middle. The CDR3 sequence: CASSPGGGTYEQYF. CDR3 DNA: TGCGCCAGCAGCCCCGGGGGCGGCACCTACGAGCAGTACTTC.

The chain recombines TRBV9 with TRBJ1-6; D is ambiguous. This CDR3 region has 13 residues. Germline CDR1 is SGDLS and CDR2 is YYNGEE. Trimming cost V 2 bases and J 10 bases, with 10 bases left between them. This CDR3 is CASSVSPTSPLHF. The DNA of the CDR3 is TGTGCCAGCAGCGTTTCACCGACCTCACCCCTCCACTTT.

The rearrangement links TRBV7-9 to TRBJ2-1; TRBD1 matches at 8 bases. The V gene's germline CDR1 is SEHNR and CDR2 FQNEAQ (reference sequence). This CDR3 spans 14 amino acids. V lost 4 bases and J lost 7; bases outside the gene matches: 6. The CDR3 is CASSSTGGLNEQFF. Here the CDR3 DNA reads TGTGCCAGCAGCTCTACAGGGGGTCTGAATGAGCAGTTCTTC.

The chain has TRBV5-5 and TRBJ2-7; D not certain. There are 13 residues in the CDR3. V lost 0 bases and J 3 bases, leaving 7 bases between the germline ends. Germline V gene data show CDR1 as SGHKS and CDR2 as YYEKEE (reference sequence). Here the CDR3 DNA reads TGTGCCAGCAGCTTGGCTTGGTTCTACGAGCAGTACGTC. It encodes CASSLAWFYEQYV.

V usage is TRBV19 and J usage is TRBJ2-1; the match to TRBD2 covers 8 bases. The V gene's germline CDR1 is LNHDA and CDR2 SQIVND (reference sequence). J lost 5 bases, V lost 4 bases, and 7 bases had no gene match. The CDR3 has 15 amino acids. CDR3 sequence (DNA): TGTGCCAGTAGTAGAAAGACTAGCGCAAACAATGAGCAGTTCTTC. As protein: CASSRKTSANNEQFF.

The J gene is TRBJ2-5, the V gene TRBV7-2; 8 bases are shared with TRBD1. V shed 6 bases, J shed 2 bases, and the junction held 8 bases outside the gene matches. Germline V gives CDR1 SGHTA, CDR2 FQGNSA. The CDR3 has 15 residues. CDR3 in DNA: TGTGCCAGCAGGCCGACTGGGACAGGTCAAGAGACCCAGTACTTC. This sequence encodes CASRPTGTGQETQYF.

The chain carries TRBV14 and TRBJ1-1; D unclear. Germline CDR1 is SGHDN and CDR2 is FVKESK. The CDR3 covers 14 residues. V dropped 0 bases and J dropped 6 bases, with 11 bases sitting between them. CDR3 sequence (DNA): TGTGCCAGCAGCCAAGACCCACGGCGGCCTGAAGCTTTCTTT. Translating gives CASSQDPRRPEAFF.

The chain has TRBV6-5 and TRBJ2-3; D is uncertain. This CDR3 has 14 amino acids. Germline assignment: CDR1 MNHEY and CDR2 SVGAGI. V was shortened by 2 bases and J by 6 bases, with 12 bases between the two germline ends. Written as DNA, the CDR3 is TGTGCCAGCAGTTACGAAGGCAGAATCGATACGCAGTATTTT. It translates to CASSYEGRIDTQYF.

This clone showed up just once. Other DNA sequences in the sample encode the same CDR3. The chain combines TRBV6-6 with TRBJ1-1; D unclear. Germline V gene lookup returns CDR1 MNHNY and CDR2 SVGAGI (reference sequence). The CDR3 is 15 residues long. V was clipped by 0 bases and J by 0 bases, with 8 bases between them. In nucleotides, the CDR3 is TGTGCCAGCAGTTACTCGCACACGTTGAACACTGAAGCTTTCTTT. Amino acid sequence: CASSYSHTLNTEAFF.

This chain joins TRBV11-2 and TRBJ2-3; D may be TRBD2 (5 bases). Looked up from germline, CDR1 is SGHAT and CDR2 is FQNNGV. The V and J ends lost 5 bases and 0 bases respectively, with 9 bases between them. CDR3 size: 14 residues. The CDR3 bases are TGTGCCAGCAGCACGAGGACTAGCACAGATACGCAGTATTTT. It specifies CASSTRTSTDTQYF. The variable domain in full, completed from reference TRBV11-2 and TRBJ2-3, reads EAGVAQSPRYKIIEKRQSVAFWCNPISGHATLYWYQQILGQGPKLLIQFQNNGVVDDSQLPKDRFSAERLKGVDSTLKIQPAKLEDSAVYLCASSTRTSTDTQYFGPGTRLTVL.

V usage is TRBV5-6 and J usage is TRBJ2-1; D gene unclear. CDR1 and CDR2 (germline): SGHDT, YYEEEE. V dropped 2 bases and J dropped 0 bases, with 12 bases sitting between them. The CDR3 has 16 residues. This CDR3 is CASSFVQLSSYNEQFF. CDR3 coding DNA: TGTGCCAGCAGCTTCGTACAGTTAAGCTCCTACAATGAGCAGTTCTTC.

V usage is TRBV5-8 and J usage is TRBJ2-3; maybe TRBD1 (6 bases). Germline CDR1 is SGHTS and CDR2 is YDEGEE. Trimming removed 1 base at V and 0 bases at J, with 9 bases between. The CDR3 is 15 residues long. In DNA form, the CDR3 reads TGTGCCAGCAGCTTGACACAGGGAAGCACAGATACGCAGTATTTT. Encoded protein: CASSLTQGSTDTQYF. The variable domain in full, with the rest retrieved from reference TRBV5-8 and TRBJ2-3, is EAGVTQSPTHLIKTRGQQATLRCSPISGHTSVYWYQQALGLGLQFLLWYDEGEERNRGNFPPRFSGRQFPNYSSELNVNALELEDSALYLCASSLTQGSTDTQYFGPGTRLTVL.

The chain uses TRBV4-1 and TRBJ2-7; 10 bases map to TRBD2. The CDR3 has 17 amino acids. V gave up 0 bases and J gave up 4 bases; unmatched junction bases: 9. Germline-derived CDR1 and CDR2 are MGHRA and YSYEKL. Written as DNA, the CDR3 is TGCGCCAGCAGCCAAGAGGGGGCTAGCGGGAGCGTTTACGAGCAGTACTTC. Protein product: CASSQEGASGSVYEQYF.